Shown below are 13 T cell receptor beta chains from a single sample sequenced in a study of regulatory T cells in long-lasting Graves disease. Arm-PCR of CDR3 regions and iRepertoire HTBI primers were the basis on which TCR beta libraries were built. A single record per CDR3 protein comes from TCRdb applying MiXCR to the multiplex PCR reads. This sample yields a few hundred thousand distinct CDR3 sequences, of which roughly a quarter are seen a single time; about a quarter belongs to the top ten. Time point reported: persistent/refractory GD, antithyroid drugs over 5 years with positive TRAb. RNA from PBMCs was the source of the TCR library. The starting material was peripheral blood mononuclear cells (PBMCs), obtained when the disease was refractory, from a patient treated with antithyroid drugs. These receptors were obtained from a female donor with Graves disease.

The chain combines TRBV28 with TRBJ2-7, with D unclear. Germline CDR1 MDHEN, CDR2 SYDVKM. Trimming took 2 bases from V and 2 from J, leaving 10 bases between them. The CDR3 length is 14 residues. The CDR3: CASSLTADPYEQYF. The DNA for the CDR3 is TGTGCCAGCAGTTTAACGGCGGACCCCTACGAGCAGTACTTC.

This chain uses TRBV7-2 with TRBJ2-4; the D gene is possibly TRBD1 (6 bases). Germline V gives CDR1 SGHTA, CDR2 FQGNSA. The CDR3 loop spans 17 amino acids. Trimming removed 6 bases from V and 0 bases from J, with 18 bases in between. CDR3 loop: CASRPTGTRLAKNIQYF. The CDR3 DNA is TGTGCCAGCAGACCGACCGGGACACGCCTAGCCAAAAACATTCAGTACTTC.

This clonotype was observed at least ten times. V is TRBV6-1 and J is TRBJ2-7; 8 nucleotides align to TRBD2. CDR1 is MNHNS, CDR2 SASEGT, per germline. CDR3 length: 17 residues. J was trimmed by 0 bases and V by 6 bases; bases with no gene match: 13. This CDR3 is CASRLEGIAGPSYEQYF. The CDR3 bases are TGTGCCAGCAGACTCGAAGGGATAGCGGGGCCCTCCTACGAGCAGTACTTC.

This clonotype was detected many times. V is TRBV2 and J is TRBJ1-1; D not resolved. Germline lookup yields CDR1 SNHLY and CDR2 FYNNEI. The CDR3 runs 14 residues. Trimming pared 3 bases from V and 0 bases from J, leaving 8 bases between. CDR3 residues: CASSETALNTEAFF. The CDR3 DNA is TGTGCCAGCAGTGAGACGGCACTGAACACTGAAGCTTTCTTT.

The chain combines TRBV4-1 with TRBJ1-4; TRBD1 aligns across 12 bases. Germline assignment: CDR1 MGHRA and CDR2 YSYEKL. The CDR3 contains 15 residues. J was trimmed by 7 bases and V by 3 bases; bases with no gene match: 3. The CDR3 loop reads CASSQGTGGGEKLFF. In nucleotides, the CDR3 is TGCGCCAGCAGCCAGGGGACAGGGGGCGGTGAAAAACTGTTTTTT.

The chain has TRBV9 and TRBJ1-6; D ambiguous. V lost 4 bases and J 6 bases, leaving 11 bases between the germline ends. CDR3 length equals 14 residues. Per germline, CDR1 SGDLS and CDR2 YYNGEE. The CDR3 is CASSPSQSNSPLHF. For the CDR3, the DNA is TGTGCCAGCAGCCCATCCCAGTCTAATTCACCCCTCCACTTT.

In its sample, this clonotype was seen a few times. The chain couples TRBV20-1 to TRBJ2-7, with 14 bases identical to TRBD2. CDR1 is DFQATT and CDR2 is SNEGSKA in the germline V gene (reference sequence). CDR3 length: 14 amino acids. Trimming at V came to 7 bases and at J to 5 bases, leaving 7 bases not matched to a gene. CDR3 region: CSGGLAGVNNEQYF. DNA for the CDR3: TGCAGTGGGGGACTAGCGGGAGTGAACAACGAGCAGTACTTC.

This clonotype came up many times. The J gene is TRBJ2-7, the V gene TRBV2, with 9 bases that match TRBD2. The V and J ends lost 4 bases and 7 bases, in that order; junction bases with no gene match: 11. Germline-derived CDR1 and CDR2 are SNHLY and FYNNEI. This CDR3 contains 15 residues. CDR3 in DNA: TGTGCCAGCAGTGTTCAAGCGGGGGGTTCTCTGGAGCAGTACTTC. Translation: CASSVQAGGSLEQYF.

This rearrangement joins TRBV3-1 to TRBJ2-7, with a weak D call TRBD2 (6 bases). The CDR3 totals 13 residues. In germline, CDR1 is LGHDT, CDR2 YNNKEL (reference sequence). Trimming shortened V by 1 base and J by 6 bases, and 10 bases separated the two germline ends. This CDR3 reads CASSQVRGGEQYF. CDR3 nucleotide sequence: TGTGCCAGCAGCCAAGTTCGGGGAGGCGAGCAGTACTTC.

This clonotype was observed once. V usage is TRBV2 and J usage is TRBJ2-3; possibly TRBD2 for D (6 bases). The V gene lost 0 bases and the J gene lost 0 bases, with 13 bases spanning the gap. This CDR3 comprises 17 residues. Germline V gene lookup returns CDR1 SNHLY and CDR2 FYNNEI. The CDR3 bases are TGTGCCAGCAGTGAAGCGCTTGGGACTCCAAGCACAGATACGCAGTATTTT. Its protein product is CASSEALGTPSTDTQYF.

This clonotype was recorded at least ten times. V and J are TRBV24-1 and TRBJ2-2, with a tentative D call TRBD1 (5 bases). Germline V gene sequence: CDR1 KGHDR, CDR2 SFDVKD. The CDR3 spans 13 residues. V gave up 9 bases and J gave up 6 bases, with 13 bases separating them. CDR3: CATGQGWAGELFF. The CDR3 DNA reads TGTGCCACCGGGCAGGGATGGGCCGGGGAGCTGTTTTTT.

Regarding this clonotype: This could be a read error, since a much larger clone is one nucleotide away. The CDR3 region is CSASRQTQYF. CDR3 DNA sequence: TGCAGTGCTAGTCGGCAGACCCAGTACTTC. The genes are TRBV20-1 and TRBJ2-5; D remains ambiguous. From germline, CDR1 is DFQATT and CDR2 SNEGSKA (reference sequence). The length of the CDR3 is 10 residues. V was clipped by 3 bases and J by 6 bases, with 5 bases between them.

This clonotype was seen repeatedly, ten times or more. The gene calls are TRBV7-2 and TRBJ1-6; maybe TRBD1 (5 bases). The CDR3 contains 15 residues. Per the germline V gene, CDR1 is SGHTA and CDR2 is FQGNSA. Deletions cut 5 bases from V and 9 bases from J, with 17 bases between. Here the CDR3 DNA reads TGTGCCAGCAGCCCTAGGGGTCTCACGGGTTCACCCCTCCACTTT. Its protein is CASSPRGLTGSPLHF. The full variable domain, in which reference TRBV7-2 and TRBJ1-6 provide the parts outside the CDR3, is GAGVSQSPSNKVTEKGKDVELRCDPISGHTALYWYRQSLGQGLEFLIYFQGNSAPDKSGLPSDRFSAERTGGSVSTLTIQRTQQEDSAVYLCASSPRGLTGSPLHFGNGTRLTVT.